This T cell receptor (beta chain) was captured in a study of identical twins. Study outcomes and limitations: It was out-of-frame TCR alpha sharing in monozygotic twins that models underestimated. Where beta out-of-frame sequences were concerned, excess twin sharing was weaker. Abundant cord blood beta clonotypes carried fewer insertions; memory repertoires showed none.

TCRdb recomputed calls from the 5' RACE reads with MiXCR, one row per CDR3 protein. The sample has hundreds of thousands of distinct CDR3 sequences, 8.5% to 9.5% seen once; the top ten hold approximately 6.6%. This clonotype was counted many times. Antigen: not known. V gave up 5 bases and J gave up 8 bases, with 7 bases separating them. The CDR3 totals 11 residues. The same sample was also studied in work on yellow fever vaccine responses in identical twins.

The chain uses TRBV12-3 or TRBV12-4 and TRBJ2-1, with D perhaps TRBD1 or TRBD2 (5 bases each). Sequenced: CD8+ T cells sorted from blood. The source is a woman aged 18-29 years in good health. The CDR3 spells CASSVGDEQFF. Here the CDR3 DNA reads TGTGCCAGCAGTGTGGGGGATGAGCAGTTCTTC.